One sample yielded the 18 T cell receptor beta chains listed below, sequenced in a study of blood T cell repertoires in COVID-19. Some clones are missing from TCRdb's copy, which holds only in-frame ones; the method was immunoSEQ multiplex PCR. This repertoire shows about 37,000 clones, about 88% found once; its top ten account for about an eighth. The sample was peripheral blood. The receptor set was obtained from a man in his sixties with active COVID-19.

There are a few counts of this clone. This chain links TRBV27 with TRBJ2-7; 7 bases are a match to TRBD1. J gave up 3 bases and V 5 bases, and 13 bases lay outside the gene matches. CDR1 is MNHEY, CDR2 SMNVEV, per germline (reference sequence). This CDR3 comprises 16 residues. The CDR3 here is CASSPSQGFVLYEQYF. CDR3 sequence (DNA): TGTGCCAGCAGTCCCTCACAGGGGTTCGTTCTCTACGAGCAGTACTTC.

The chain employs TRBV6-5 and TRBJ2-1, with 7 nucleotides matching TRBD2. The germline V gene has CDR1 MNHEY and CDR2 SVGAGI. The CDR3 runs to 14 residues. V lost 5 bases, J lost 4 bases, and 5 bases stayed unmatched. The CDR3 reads CASSPGTTYNEQFF. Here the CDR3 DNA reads TGTGCCAGCAGTCCGGGGACTACATACAATGAGCAGTTCTTC.

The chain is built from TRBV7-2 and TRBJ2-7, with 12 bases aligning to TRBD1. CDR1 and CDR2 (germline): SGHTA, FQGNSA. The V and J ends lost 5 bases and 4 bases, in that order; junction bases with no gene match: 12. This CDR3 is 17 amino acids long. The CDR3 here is CASSVRAGTGGGYEQYF. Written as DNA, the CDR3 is TGTGCCAGCAGCGTTAGAGCCGGGACAGGGGGCGGGTACGAGCAGTACTTC.

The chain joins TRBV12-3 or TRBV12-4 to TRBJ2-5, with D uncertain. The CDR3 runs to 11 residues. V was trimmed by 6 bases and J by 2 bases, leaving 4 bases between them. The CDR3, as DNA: TGTGCCAGCAGACTACAAGAGACCCAGTACTTC. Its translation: CASRLQETQYF.

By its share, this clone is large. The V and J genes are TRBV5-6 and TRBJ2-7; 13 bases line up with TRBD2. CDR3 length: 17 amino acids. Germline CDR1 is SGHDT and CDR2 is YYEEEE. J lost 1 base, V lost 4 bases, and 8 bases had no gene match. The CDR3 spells CASSPGTSGTHSYEQYF. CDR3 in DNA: TGTGCCAGCAGCCCCGGGACTAGCGGGACGCATTCCTACGAGCAGTACTTC. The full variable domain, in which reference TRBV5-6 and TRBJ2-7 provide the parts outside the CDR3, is DAGVTQSPTHLIKTRGQQVTLRCSPKSGHDTVSWYQQALGQGPQFIFQYYEEEERQRGNFPDRFSGHQFPNYSSELNVNALLLGDSALYLCASSPGTSGTHSYEQYFGPGTRLTVT.

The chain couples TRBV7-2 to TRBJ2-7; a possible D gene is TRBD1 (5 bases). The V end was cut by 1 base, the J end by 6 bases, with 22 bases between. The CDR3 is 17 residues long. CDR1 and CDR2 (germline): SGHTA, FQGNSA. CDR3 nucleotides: TGTGCCAGCAGCTTAGAAGGGGTTGATCTATCGATCTCCGAGCAGTACTTC. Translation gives CASSLEGVDLSISEQYF.

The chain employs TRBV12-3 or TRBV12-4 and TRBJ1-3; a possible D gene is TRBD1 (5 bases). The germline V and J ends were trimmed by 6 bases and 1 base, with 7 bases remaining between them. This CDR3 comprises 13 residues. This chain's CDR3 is CASSQGSGNTIYF. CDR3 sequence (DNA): TGTGCCAGCAGCCAGGGTTCTGGAAACACCATATATTTT.

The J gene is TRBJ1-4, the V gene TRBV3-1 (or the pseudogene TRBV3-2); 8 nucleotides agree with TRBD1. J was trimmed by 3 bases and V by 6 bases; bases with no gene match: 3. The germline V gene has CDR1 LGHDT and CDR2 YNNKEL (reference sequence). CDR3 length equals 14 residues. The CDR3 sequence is CASSRTGPNEKLFF. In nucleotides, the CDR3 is TGTGCCAGCAGTCGGACAGGGCCTAATGAAAAACTGTTTTTT.

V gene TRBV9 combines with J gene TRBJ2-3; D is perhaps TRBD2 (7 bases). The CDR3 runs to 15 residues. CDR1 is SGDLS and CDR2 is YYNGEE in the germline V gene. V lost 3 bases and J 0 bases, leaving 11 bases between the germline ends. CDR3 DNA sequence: TGTGCCAGCAGCGCTCGGGGGGCTAGCACAGATACGCAGTATTTT. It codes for CASSARGASTDTQYF.

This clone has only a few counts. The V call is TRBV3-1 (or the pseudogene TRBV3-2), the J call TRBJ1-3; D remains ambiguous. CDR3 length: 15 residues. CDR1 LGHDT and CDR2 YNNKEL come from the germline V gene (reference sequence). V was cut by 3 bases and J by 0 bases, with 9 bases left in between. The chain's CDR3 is CASSQALGSGNTIYF. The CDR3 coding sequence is TGTGCCAGCAGCCAGGCTCTTGGCTCTGGAAACACCATATATTTT.

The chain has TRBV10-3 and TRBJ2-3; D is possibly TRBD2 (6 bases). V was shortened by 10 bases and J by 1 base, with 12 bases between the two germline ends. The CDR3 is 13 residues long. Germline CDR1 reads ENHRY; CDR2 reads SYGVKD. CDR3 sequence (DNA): TGTGCCACCCGCGGGGAAGGCACAGATACGCAGTATTTT. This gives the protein CATRGEGTDTQYF.

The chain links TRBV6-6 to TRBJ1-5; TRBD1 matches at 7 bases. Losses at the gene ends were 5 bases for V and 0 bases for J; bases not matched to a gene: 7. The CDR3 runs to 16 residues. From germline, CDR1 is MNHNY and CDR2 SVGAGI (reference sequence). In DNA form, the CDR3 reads TGTGCCAGCAGTCGAAACCGGGACAGTAGCAATCAGCCCCAGCATTTT. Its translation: CASSRNRDSSNQPQHF.

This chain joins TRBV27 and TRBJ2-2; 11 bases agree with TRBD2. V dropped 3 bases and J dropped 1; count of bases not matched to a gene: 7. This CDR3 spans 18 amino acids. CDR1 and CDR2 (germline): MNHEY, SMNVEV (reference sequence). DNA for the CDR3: TGTGCCAGCAGTTTGGGAGCCGGACTAGCGGGGAACACCGGGGAGCTGTTTTTT. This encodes CASSLGAGLAGNTGELFF.

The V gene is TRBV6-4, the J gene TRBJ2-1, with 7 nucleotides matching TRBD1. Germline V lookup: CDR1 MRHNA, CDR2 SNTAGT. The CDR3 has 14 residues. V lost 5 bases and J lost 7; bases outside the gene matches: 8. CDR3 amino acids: CASSPRQGWNEQFF. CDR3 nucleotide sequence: TGTGCCAGCAGTCCCAGACAGGGCTGGAATGAGCAGTTCTTC.

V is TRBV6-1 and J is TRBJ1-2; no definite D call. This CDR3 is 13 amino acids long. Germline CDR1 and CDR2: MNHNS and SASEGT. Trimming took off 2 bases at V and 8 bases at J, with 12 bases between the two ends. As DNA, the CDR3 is TGTGCCAGCAGTGAACTCTGGGCAGGAGGCTACACCTTC. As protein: CASSELWAGGYTF.

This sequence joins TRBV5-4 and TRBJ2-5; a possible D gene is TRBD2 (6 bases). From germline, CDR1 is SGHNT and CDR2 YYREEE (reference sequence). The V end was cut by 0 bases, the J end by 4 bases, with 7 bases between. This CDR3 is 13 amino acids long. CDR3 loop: CASSLVGGETQYF. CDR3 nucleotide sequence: TGTGCCAGCAGCTTGGTGGGGGGAGAGACCCAGTACTTC.

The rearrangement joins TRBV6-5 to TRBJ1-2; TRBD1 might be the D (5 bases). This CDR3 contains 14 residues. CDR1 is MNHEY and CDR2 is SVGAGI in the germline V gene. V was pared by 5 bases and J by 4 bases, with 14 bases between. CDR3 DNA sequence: TGTGCCAGCAGTAGGGGTGGCGACAGCTATGGCTACACCTTC. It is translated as CASSRGGDSYGYTF.

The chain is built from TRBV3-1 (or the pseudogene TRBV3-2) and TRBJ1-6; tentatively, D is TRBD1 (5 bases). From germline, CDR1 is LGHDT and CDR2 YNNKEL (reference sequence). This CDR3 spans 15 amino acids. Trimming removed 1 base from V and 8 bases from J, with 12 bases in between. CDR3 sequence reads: CASSQGGRGDSPLHF. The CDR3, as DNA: TGTGCCAGCAGCCAAGGGGGACGGGGGGATTCACCCCTCCACTTT.